This T cell receptor beta chain was recovered during a study of T cell repertoires in cytomegalovirus infection. The table lists this clonotype with a few counts. Trimming pared 4 bases from V and 5 bases from J, leaving 23 bases between. The CDR3 has 17 amino acids. CDR1 and CDR2 (germline): ENHRY, SYGVKD. TCRdb recomputed calls from the reads with MiXCR, one row per CDR3 protein. The sample yields about 680,000 distinct CDR3 sequences, roughly a quarter seen once. Sequenced input: CD8+ T cells from PBMCs. The TCR was taken from a human donor in good health (CMV status not recorded). Some clones in this sample may be carry-over from other donors' samples. J is TRBJ1-2 and V is TRBV10-3; D remains unclear. CDR3 coding DNA: TGTGCCATCAGTGTTAAGTTAACACAGAGTCCATTTTATGGCTACACCTTC. Residues: CAISVKLTQSPFYGYTF.